This TCR beta chain originates from a study of T cell repertoires in cytomegalovirus infection. Study details: Public TCR beta signatures provided an indication of both CMV infection and a matching HLA type. General study points: Cumulated frequencies of public TCR beta families served to identify carriers of CMV plus the relevant HLA. HLA-C-restricted CMV-specific TCR beta clonotypes prevailed in the ex vivo response.

Germline V gene data show CDR1 as MDHEN and CDR2 as SYDVKM. Unmatched junction bases numbered 13, after V lost 2 bases and J lost 8 bases. The length of the CDR3 is 17 residues. This clonotype was counted only a few times. Its antigen remains unknown. Each CDR3 protein gets one entry after TCRdb re-called the reads with MiXCR. The data hold 150,000 to 190,000 distinct CDR3 sequences, with roughly a quarter observed a single time. Material for sequencing was PBMCs. The chain carries TRBV28 and TRBJ1-2; 11 positions match TRBD1. The sequence came from a human donor in good health (CMV status not recorded). Some clones in this sample may be carry-over from other donors' samples. DNA of the CDR3: TGTGCCAGCAGTTTACCCACCCTTGGGACAGGGGGTTCCGGCTACACCTTC. Translation: CASSLPTLGTGGSGYTF.